Each of the 15 T cell receptor beta chains below was sequenced from the same sample in a study of blood T cells in healthy people across ages. Primers used in a second PCR of roughly 6 to 11 cycles were a sample-barcoded 5' primer and a J-beta primer mix. MiXCR was run by TCRdb on the 5' RACE reads, yielding one entry per CDR3 protein. In the table there are hundreds of thousands of distinct CDR3 sequences, approximately 30% of which are singletons. The sample taken for sequencing was blood. The receptors here all came from a woman older than 75 in good health.

As concerns this clonotype: A read error may explain this, as a much larger clone is one base away. V and J are TRBV6-6 and TRBJ2-4; TRBD1 aligns across 9 bases. CDR1 and CDR2 from the germline V gene are MNHNY and SVGAGI (reference sequence). CDR3 length equals 11 residues. CDR3 loop: CASSYGQGQDF. The CDR3 nucleotides are TGTGCCAGCAGTTACGGACAGGGGCAGGACTTC.

Notes on this clonotype: A much larger clone is a single base away; this may be a read error. The CDR3: CASFSGAGANVRTF. In DNA, the CDR3 is TGTGCCTCCTTCTCGGGGGCTGGGGCCAACGTCCGGACTTTC. The V gene is TRBV12-3 or TRBV12-4, the J gene TRBJ2-6, with D possibly called TRBD1 or TRBD2 (6 bases each). This CDR3 is 14 amino acids long.

The sample holds many counts of this clonotype. This sequence joins TRBV7-2 and TRBJ1-2; D is unclear. The CDR3 runs to 13 residues. CDR1 is SGHTA, CDR2 FQGNSA, per germline. V shed 5 bases and J shed 8 bases, with 15 bases lying between them. Here the CDR3 reads CASSPSSQVGYTF. CDR3 nucleotide sequence: TGTGCCAGCAGCCCTAGTAGCCAAGTGGGCTACACCTTC.

Remarks on this clonotype: Possible read error: a much larger clone is one base away. The rearrangement uses TRBV29-1 and TRBJ1-4; the D is unclear. Trimming shortened V by 4 bases and J by 3 bases, and 15 bases separated the two germline ends. This CDR3 spans 15 amino acids. The germline gives CDR1 SQVTM, CDR2 ANQGSEA. CDR3 bases: TGCAGCGTTGCAGAGAAACTCCGGGCTAATGAAAAACTGTTTTTT. This codes for CSVAEKLRANEKLFF. Based on the CDR3 plus reference TRBV29-1 and TRBJ1-4, the full variable domain is SAVISQKPSRDICQRGTSLTIQCQVDSQVTMMFWYRQQPGQSLTLIATANQGSEATYESGFVIDKFPISRPNLTFSTLTVSNMSPEDSSIYLCSVAEKLRANEKLFFGSGTQLSVL.

This clonotype was observed many times. The chain has TRBV12-1 and TRBJ2-7; TRBD2, the table's D call, was not compared with the DNA. TRBV12-1 corresponds to a pseudogene. The length of the CDR3 is 14 residues. In DNA form, the CDR3 reads TGTGCCATCTACCCTCGCCAGGGCTCCTACGAGCAGTACTTC. Its protein is CAIYPRQGSYEQYF.

This clonotype has just a few counts. The rearrangement joins TRBV12-3 or TRBV12-4 to TRBJ2-1; a weak D match, TRBD2 (6 bases). V lost 8 bases, J lost 0 bases, and 14 bases lay in between. This CDR3 comprises 15 residues. The CDR3 here is CASGLRGSSYNEQFF. The CDR3 DNA reads as TGTGCCAGCGGTCTCCGGGGGAGCTCCTACAATGAGCAGTTCTTC.

This clonotype was seen ten or more times. The CDR3 sequence is CASSDPKPGQRFNEQYF. The CDR3 region has the DNA TGTGCCAGCAGTGACCCTAAACCGGGACAAAGATTCAACGAGCAGTACTTC. The J gene is TRBJ2-7, the V gene TRBV6-2 or TRBV6-3; tentatively, D is TRBD1 (6 bases). The CDR3 covers 17 residues. Trimming took 5 bases from V and 5 from J, leaving 25 bases between them. Germline V gene sequence: CDR1 MNHEY, CDR2 SVGEGT.

This clonotype occurred a few times. This chain links TRBV24-1 with TRBJ1-1; unclear D gene. Germline V gene sequence: CDR1 KGHDR, CDR2 SFDVKD. V was cut by 8 bases and J by 1 base, with 10 bases left in between. The CDR3 spans 13 residues. The CDR3 here is CATTASGNTEAFF. The CDR3 DNA reads as TGTGCCACCACCGCATCCGGGAACACTGAAGCTTTCTTT.

This clonotype was seen many times. The chain combines TRBV10-1 with TRBJ1-2; TRBD1 is a possible D gene (6 bases). CDR1 is WNHNN, CDR2 SYGVQD, per germline (reference sequence). V lost 7 bases and J 6 bases, leaving 12 bases between the germline ends. The CDR3 is 12 residues long. The CDR3 region is CASTSRGNGYTF. The CDR3 coding sequence is TGCGCCAGCACATCGAGGGGGAATGGCTACACCTTC.

This clonotype was detected ten times or more. V gene TRBV7-2 combines with J gene TRBJ2-1; a possible D gene is TRBD2 (6 bases). Germline V gene lookup returns CDR1 SGHTA and CDR2 FQGNSA. The CDR3 loop spans 15 amino acids. Trimming stripped 4 bases from V and 7 bases from J, with 17 bases between. The CDR3 region has the DNA TGTGCCAGCAGCTCAGCGGGTATTTCCGCGAATGAGCAGTTCTTC. It specifies CASSSAGISANEQFF.

On this clonotype: A much larger clone differs from this one at a single base, so this may be a read error. The CDR3 reads CASSYLGTQHF. CDR3 sequence (DNA): TGTGCCAGCAGTTACCTTGGTACGCAGCATTTT. The chain uses TRBV6-2 or TRBV6-3 and TRBJ2-3; no firm D call. TRBJ1-5 explains the end of the DNA better; the J call may be wrong. Germline loops: CDR1 MNHEY, CDR2 SVGEGT. There are 11 residues in the CDR3.

This chain links TRBV7-2 with TRBJ2-5, with unresolved D. Germline V gene data show CDR1 as SGHTA and CDR2 as FQGNSA. V gave up 1 base and J gave up 4 bases, with 13 bases separating them. The CDR3 sequence is 15 residues long. This CDR3 reads CASSLVKTLTETQYF. CDR3 in DNA: TGTGCCAGCAGCTTAGTCAAAACTCTGACAGAGACCCAGTACTTC.

The gene calls are TRBV2 and TRBJ2-5, with D tentatively TRBD2 (5 bases). V was trimmed by 4 bases and J by 3 bases, leaving 18 bases between them. CDR3 size: 16 residues. Germline assignment: CDR1 SNHLY and CDR2 FYNNEI. The CDR3 nucleotides are TGTGCCAGCAGTGCGGGGTGGGTAGGCTTCGAAGAGACCCAGTACTTC. This translates into CASSAGWVGFEETQYF.

This chain uses TRBV19 with TRBJ1-5; D gene uncertain. Trimming pared 6 bases from V and 4 bases from J, leaving 13 bases between. The CDR3 contains 14 residues. The germline CDR1 and CDR2 sequences are LNHDA and SQIVND (reference sequence). CDR3 nucleotide sequence: TGTGCCAGTAGATACCTGGAAGCAAATCAGCCCCAGCATTTT. Translation gives CASRYLEANQPQHF.

This clonotype was counted ten times or more. The gene calls are TRBV20-1 and TRBJ2-1, with D perhaps TRBD2 (6 bases). Looked up from germline, CDR1 is DFQATT and CDR2 is SNEGSKA (reference sequence). V was cut by 0 bases and J by 6 bases, with 18 bases left in between. CDR3 length: 16 residues. The CDR3 DNA reads as TGCAGTGCTAGAGATCACGGTAGCGGAATTGTCAATGAGCAGTTCTTC. This translates into CSARDHGSGIVNEQFF.